The 5 T cell receptor beta chains below were found in one sample sequenced in a study of T cells in Graves' hyperthyroidism and ophthalmopathy. What was amplified from RNA transcripts were TCR beta CDR3 regions. The HTBI set primed first-round TCR CDR3 RT-PCR. Via MiXCR, TCRdb re-called the multiplex PCR reads, giving one row per CDR3 protein. Of a few hundred thousand distinct CDR3 sequences listed, around a sixth were seen once; the top ten hold roughly 26%. Specimen: blood. All receptors derive from a woman between 18 and 29 years old with Graves' hyperthyroidism that later progressed to Graves' ophthalmopathy.

The chain combines TRBV9 with TRBJ2-3; D is undetermined. The CDR3 loop spans 14 amino acids. V lost 4 bases, J lost 7 bases, and 16 bases lay in between. Germline CDR1 reads SGDLS; CDR2 reads YYNGEE. Written as DNA, the CDR3 is TGTGCCAGCAGCAGCGCGTCAGACGGAAATACGCAGTATTTT. Amino acids: CASSSASDGNTQYF.

In its sample, this clonotype was seen many times. This rearrangement joins TRBV20-1 to TRBJ2-3, with 8 bases lining up with TRBD2. Losses at the gene ends were 3 bases for V and 8 bases for J; bases not matched to a gene: 1. Germline V gene lookup returns CDR1 DFQATT and CDR2 SNEGSKA (reference sequence). This CDR3 has 11 amino acids. CDR3 sequence (DNA): TGCAGTGCTAGGGCGGGAGGTACGCAGTATTTT. Its translation: CSARAGGTQYF.

This clonotype was found a few times. The chain uses TRBV5-5 and TRBJ2-7; TRBD1 aligns across 9 bases. V shed 5 bases, J shed 5 bases, and the junction held 20 bases outside the gene matches. CDR3 length: 18 residues. CDR1 SGHKS and CDR2 YYEKEE come from the germline V gene (reference sequence). CDR3 protein: CASRHRDRVIREPDEQYF. The CDR3 DNA follows: TGTGCCAGCAGACACCGGGACAGGGTAATACGCGAGCCCGACGAGCAGTACTTC. Based on the CDR3 plus reference TRBV5-5 and TRBJ2-7, the full variable domain is DAGVTQSPTHLIKTRGQQVTLRCSPISGHKSVSWYQQVLGQGPQFIFQYYEKEERGRGNFPDRFSARQFPNYSSELNVNALLLGDSALYLCASRHRDRVIREPDEQYFGPGTRLTVT.

The table lists this clonotype with a few counts. The chain combines TRBV5-5 with TRBJ1-1; D is unresolved. V was cut by 1 base and J by 4 bases, with 14 bases left in between. CDR3 length: 15 residues. CDR1 and CDR2 (germline): SGHKS, YYEKEE (reference sequence). CDR3 residues: CASSLFPGEGTEAFF. The CDR3 DNA reads TGTGCCAGCAGCTTGTTCCCCGGGGAAGGCACTGAAGCTTTCTTT. The variable domain in full, completed from reference TRBV5-5 and TRBJ1-1, reads DAGVTQSPTHLIKTRGQQVTLRCSPISGHKSVSWYQQVLGQGPQFIFQYYEKEERGRGNFPDRFSARQFPNYSSELNVNALLLGDSALYLCASSLFPGEGTEAFFGQGTRLTVV.

This clonotype showed up many times. This chain links TRBV3-1 with TRBJ2-2; D gene ambiguous. Germline V lookup: CDR1 LGHDT, CDR2 YNNKEL (reference sequence). This CDR3 is built from 17 residues. Trimming pared 5 bases from V and 0 bases from J, leaving 16 bases between. The CDR3 protein is CASSLLPPGANTGELFF. CDR3 coding DNA: TGTGCCAGCAGCTTGCTACCCCCTGGAGCGAACACCGGGGAGCTGTTTTTT.